The 5 T cell receptor beta chains below come from one sample, sequenced in a study of blood T cell repertoires in COVID-19. Sequenced by immunoSEQ multiplex PCR; TCRdb stores in-frame clones only, minus some. The data contain tens of thousands of clones, 90% to 95% of them singletons. The sequencing sample was made of peripheral blood. These receptor sequences come from a woman aged 45 to 65 in a cohort sampled during active COVID-19.

The CDR3 DNA follows: TGTGCCAGCAGCCAAGTACAGGCCCAAGAAGCTTTCTTT. It codes for CASSQVQAQEAFF. The chain employs TRBV3-1 (or the pseudogene TRBV3-2) and TRBJ1-1; D is possibly TRBD1 (5 bases). This CDR3 is 13 amino acids long. In germline, CDR1 is LGHDT, CDR2 YNNKEL (reference sequence). V shed 1 base and J shed 8 bases, with 11 bases lying between them.

The rearrangement uses TRBV18 and TRBJ1-3, with a weak D call TRBD1 (6 bases). V shed 3 bases and J shed 0 bases, with 9 bases lying between them. Germline V gene data show CDR1 as KGHSH and CDR2 as LQKENI. The CDR3 covers 15 residues. The CDR3 sequence: CASSPDRSSGNTIYF. The CDR3 DNA is TGTGCCAGCTCACCCGACAGGTCCTCTGGAAACACCATATATTTT.

The chain recombines TRBV28 with TRBJ2-5; 9 nucleotides align to TRBD2. The CDR3 is made up of 14 amino acids. The germline V gene encodes CDR1 MDHEN and CDR2 SYDVKM. V shed 7 bases and J 5 bases; nucleotides not matched to a gene: 8. In nucleotides, the CDR3 is TGTGCCAGCACCTCCGCGGGAGGGTCGGAGACCCAGTACTTC. It encodes CASTSAGGSETQYF.

The rearrangement links TRBV7-9 to TRBJ1-3, with 8 bases matching TRBD1. Germline V gene data show CDR1 as SEHNR and CDR2 as FQNEAQ (reference sequence). V shed 1 base and J 0 bases; nucleotides not matched to a gene: 5. The CDR3 runs 17 residues. CDR3 nucleotide sequence: TGTGCCAGCAGCTTAGTGGCGACAGGGGCCTCTGGAAACACCATATATTTT. Translating it yields CASSLVATGASGNTIYF.

This clone was counted once. This sequence joins TRBV7-6 and TRBJ2-1; 8 bases are shared with TRBD2. V gave up 4 bases and J gave up 4 bases; unmatched junction bases: 6. The CDR3 covers 15 residues. Germline V gene lookup returns CDR1 SGHVS and CDR2 FNYEAQ. The CDR3 nucleotides are TGTGCCAGCAGCTCAACTAGCGGCGGATACAATGAGCAGTTCTTC. Its translation is CASSSTSGGYNEQFF. The variable domain in full, with the rest retrieved from reference TRBV7-6 and TRBJ2-1, is GAGVSQSPRYKVTKRGQDVALRCDPISGHVSLYWYRQALGQGPEFLTYFNYEAQQDKSGLPNDRFSAERPEGSISTLTIQRTEQRDSAMYRCASSSTSGGYNEQFFGPGTRLTVL.